This is a list of T cell receptor beta chains from one sample in a study of T-cell memory formation after mild COVID-19. Each CDR3 protein gets one entry after TCRdb re-called the 5' RACE reads with MiXCR. This sample has about 620,000 distinct CDR3 sequences, with approximately 19% found just once. The sequenced material came from PBMCs or a T cell subset sorted from them (not recorded which). Receptors were obtained from an adult woman who had mild COVID-19 (a few samples of this study predate the infection). Cell type and time point are not known. Both conserved end residues are trimmed from each CDR3. A D gene is named only where the DNA matches it firmly.

TRBV11-2	-	TRBJ1-2	VCRNLLSPKGYT
TRBV12-3/TRBV12-4	-	TRBJ2-1	ASRVDGGYYNEQF
TRBV3-1	-	TRBJ1-6	ASSQDSGGSLH
TRBV5-1	TRBD1	TRBJ1-6	ASSWGDRSNSPLH
TRBV11-2	-	TRBJ2-1	ASSADTTPTNEQF
TRBV12-3/TRBV12-4	-	TRBJ1-5	ASSRAGTGNQPQH
TRBV5-1	TRBD2	TRBJ2-5	ASSILAGELETQY
TRBV7-9	-	TRBJ2-7	ASTLGWQKNYEQY
TRBV7-2	-	TRBJ1-3	ASSLGGGGNTIY
TRBV11-2	TRBD2	TRBJ2-1	ASSLGGTSVYNEQF
TRBV2	TRBD2	TRBJ2-3	ASRGLATDTQY
TRBV5-4	-	TRBJ1-5	ASSLGGEGNQPQH
TRBV7-9	-	TRBJ2-2	ASSGRMGELF
TRBV7-2	-	TRBJ2-4	ASSRQGRTAKNIQY
TRBV20-1	TRBD2	TRBJ2-1	SAREGGRAYNEQF
TRBV29-1	-	TRBJ1-3	SVVGLSGSGNTIY
TRBV27	TRBD2	TRBJ2-7	ASRRLADSSYEQY
TRBV29-1	-	TRBJ2-1	SESDYLDEQF
TRBV6-2/TRBV6-3	TRBD2	TRBJ2-1	ASSQIAGRQF
TRBV7-6	-	TRBJ1-3	ASSLGPRGGPGNTIY
TRBV7-9	TRBD1	TRBJ1-4	ASSLQGAAFEKLF
TRBV28	TRBD2	TRBJ2-1	ASSFSGTPYNEQF
TRBV13	-	TRBJ1-4	ASSFLNTANEKLF
TRBV5-5	-	TRBJ2-5	ASSLSQAQETQY
TRBV11-2	TRBD2	TRBJ2-5	ASSRSGARGETQY
TRBV6-5	-	TRBJ1-6	ASSYSYTGFYNSPLH
TRBV25-1	-	TRBJ1-1	ASRAPLALNTEAF
TRBV27	-	TRBJ1-1	ASSLSGQPYTEAF
TRBV5-1	-	TRBJ2-7	ASSAGDSFYEQY
TRBV20-1	-	TRBJ2-2	SARLANTGELF
TRBV7-8	TRBD1	TRBJ2-1	ASSLTRDRVPYNEQF
TRBV27	-	TRBJ2-3	ASRLTRASTDTQY
TRBV29-1	TRBD1	TRBJ1-2	SAGGQVVHGYT
TRBV5-6	-	TRBJ2-7	ASSLAGTLTGYEQY
TRBV14	-	TRBJ2-1	ASSQDWRTPQL
TRBV4-3	-	TRBJ2-7	ASSPHRDSSYEQY
TRBV11-2	TRBD2	TRBJ2-1	ASSQAAGVYNEQF
TRBV7-2	TRBD2	TRBJ2-2	ASSRTSGATGELF
TRBV6-6	-	TRBJ2-6	ASSSLGGANVLT
TRBV6-2/TRBV6-3	TRBD2	TRBJ2-5	ASSESGRVETQY
TRBV20-1	TRBD1	TRBJ2-7	SARDLDRGLYYEQY
TRBV30	-	TRBJ2-1	AGTIAESSYNEQF
TRBV12-3/TRBV12-4	-	TRBJ1-3	ASQGSGNTIY
TRBV7-6	TRBD1	TRBJ2-5	ASATGGSPETQY
TRBV24-1	-	TRBJ2-2	ATSDTRSGELF